The TCR beta chain under discussion was sequenced for a study of glioma-infiltrating T cells after dendritic cell vaccination. Study-level information: Three intradermal dendritic cell vaccine injections were given every two weeks.

This CDR3 spans 16 amino acids. The V segment lost 2 bases and the J segment 5 bases; nucleotides outside the gene matches: 8. Germline V gene lookup returns CDR1 SGHAT and CDR2 FQNNGV. TCRdb keeps only in-frame clones here, not all; method: immunoSEQ multiplex PCR. The table shows 55,000 to 75,000 clones, with under 90% occurring only once. Selection required adequate fresh-frozen tumor tissue plus more than two years' survival data. Sequencing used blood, obtained before dendritic cell vaccination. The V and J genes are TRBV11-2 and TRBJ2-5; 10 positions match TRBD2. This sequence was found in a human donor with glioblastoma. In nucleotides, the CDR3 is TGTGCCAGCAGCTTATCGGTAGCGGGGGGAAAGGAGACCCAGTACTTC. Translation gives CASSLSVAGGKETQYF.